This T cell receptor beta chain emerged from a study of CD8 T cells in Susac syndrome. Study as a whole: Patients with Susac syndrome were, at the time of blood collection, therapy-naive, maintained on corticosteroids, or maintained on intravenous immunoglobulin alone.

As regards this clonotype: Its antigen remains unidentified.

Trimming pared 7 bases from V and 3 bases from J, leaving 7 bases between. This CDR3 has 11 residues. Germline V gene lookup returns CDR1 MNHEY and CDR2 SVGEGT. General study points: In Susac syndrome, CD4+ T cell repertoires lacked any clonal expansion.

RNA amounts of about 0.5 to 1 ug underwent reverse transcription with random hexamers. Across 54 Vbeta and 13 Jbeta, TCR beta CDR3 was amplified with immunoSEQ multiplex PCR. MiXCR, run by TCRdb on the immunoSEQ multiplex PCR reads, gives a single entry per CDR3 protein. The sample comprises 120,000 to 150,000 distinct CDR3 sequences, approximately 96% of which are singletons, and 0.084% rests with the top ten. The chain carries TRBV6-2 or TRBV6-3 and TRBJ2-7; no clear D. Sequencing was performed on CD4+ T cells from PBMCs. The origin of this receptor is a human donor with Susac syndrome. The DNA for the CDR3 is TGTGCCAGCAACCACGGCTACGAGCAGTACTTC. Translating gives CASNHGYEQYF.